Detailed here is one T cell receptor (beta chain). Germline V gives CDR1 DFQATT, CDR2 SNEGSKA (reference sequence). The CDR3 is 14 residues long. V shed 6 bases, J shed 2 bases, and the junction held 10 bases outside the gene matches. TCRdb processed the RT-PCR reads anew with MiXCR; each CDR3 protein has one entry. The sample holds 150,000 to 200,000 distinct CDR3 sequences, more than 10% seen once. This sample was taken from a study of response to subunit inactivated influenza vaccine. These sequences were also reported in another study, on T cells expressing NK-cell markers. As that report states: TCR beta cDNA was generated via 5'RACE template switching incorporating UMIs. Most of the eight sequenced donors were classified as HCMV-seropositive, and one was classified as seronegative. Dominant NKG2C+ clonotypes made up about 1.0-7.0% of CD8+ T cells in several donors.

Here the sequenced sample was CD8+ T cells sorted from PBMCs, taken roughly 13 days after vaccination. The chain recombines TRBV20-1 with TRBJ2-7; 7 bases fit TRBD2. This TCR was recovered from a man aged 45-60 years who received an inactivated influenza vaccine. Written as DNA, the CDR3 is TGCAGTGCAAACTCCGGGACTATCCCCTACGAGCAGTACTTC. This codes for CSANSGTIPYEQYF.